This TCR beta chain was captured in a study of T cell responses to AZD1222 COVID-19 vaccine. General study results and limits: Spike as a whole was targeted by vaccine-associated CD4 TCRs, dominant at 160-218 and 743-854. Reports indicate that nearly half of spike-specific TCRs are directed at unmutated variant regions. Donor demographics were predominantly white British with a female majority; clonal diversity may be underestimated.

Sequencing was performed with immunoSEQ multiplex PCR; in TCRdb, only in-frame clones are kept and a portion is missing. The sample includes over 150,000 clones, approximately 94% of them seen just once. Note on this clone: The antigen is unknown.

Trimming cost V 4 bases and J 8 bases, with 14 bases left between them. Looked up from germline, CDR1 is SEHNR and CDR2 is FQNEAQ (reference sequence). This CDR3 has 13 residues. Second doses that came at about 4 or about 12 weeks were put together. This sequence joins TRBV7-9 and TRBJ1-2, with D maybe TRBD1 (5 bases). This sequence originates from an adult who received the AZD1222 COVID-19 vaccine. Sequencing was performed on peripheral blood, taken 28 days after the second AZD1222 dose. The CDR3: CASSSPTGGGYTF. In DNA form, the CDR3 reads TGTGCCAGCAGCTCACCAACAGGAGGGGGCTACACCTTC.